What follows is one T cell receptor beta chain and its context. Its target is not known. The data stem from a study of a mutant IDH1 vaccine in newly diagnosed glioma. Study overall: Treated patients had a mean age of about 44 years and a sex split that was around 60% male and approximately 40% female.

Time point here: week 5, during vaccination. Vaccination comprised doses that each held 300 ug of mutant IDH1 20-mer peptide, plus topical imiquimod. General study points: Pseudoprogression appeared independent of alterations in top peripheral clonotypes.

CDR3 length: 20 residues. The junction had 9 bases not matched to a gene; V was cut back by 3 bases and J by 1 base. Germline V gene data show CDR1 as ENHRY and CDR2 as SYGVKD. TCRdb keeps only in-frame clones here, not all; method: immunoSEQ multiplex PCR. The sample yields approximately 25,000 clones, 65% to 80% seen once. The sequence was collected from a middle-aged man with glioma. The chain carries TRBV10-3 and TRBJ2-1; 16 bases map to TRBD2. Sequences were derived from PBMCs, sampled from a glioma patient whose treatment included an IDH1 peptide vaccine. The CDR3 loop is CAISDPAGTSGRESYNEQFF. Written as DNA, the CDR3 is TGTGCCATCAGTGATCCCGCCGGGACTAGCGGGAGGGAATCCTACAATGAGCAGTTCTTC.